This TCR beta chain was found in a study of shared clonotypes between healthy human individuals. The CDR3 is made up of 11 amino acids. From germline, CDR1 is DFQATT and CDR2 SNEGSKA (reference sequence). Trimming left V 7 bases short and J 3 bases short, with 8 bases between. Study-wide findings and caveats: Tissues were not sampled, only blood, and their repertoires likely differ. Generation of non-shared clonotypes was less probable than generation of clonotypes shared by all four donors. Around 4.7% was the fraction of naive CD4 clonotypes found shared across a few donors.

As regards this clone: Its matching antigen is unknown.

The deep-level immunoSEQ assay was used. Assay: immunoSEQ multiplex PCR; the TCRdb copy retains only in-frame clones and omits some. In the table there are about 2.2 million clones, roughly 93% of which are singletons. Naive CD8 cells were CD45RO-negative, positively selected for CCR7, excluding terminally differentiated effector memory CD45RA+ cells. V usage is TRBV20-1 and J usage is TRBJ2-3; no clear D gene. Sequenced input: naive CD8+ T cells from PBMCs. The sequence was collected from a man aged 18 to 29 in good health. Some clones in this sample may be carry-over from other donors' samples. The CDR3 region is CSDRGTDTQYF. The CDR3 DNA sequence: TGCAGTGACCGTGGTACAGATACGCAGTATTTT.